The next 25 T cell receptor beta chains were all read from a single sample in a study of T cell responses to AZD1222 COVID-19 vaccine. Repertoires were generated with immunoSEQ multiplex PCR, while TCRdb's copy carries only in-frame clones and drops some. Here the sample spans roughly 110,000 clones, 70% to 90% being singletons. Sequenced here: peripheral blood, sampled 28 days after the second AZD1222 dose. The receptor source for this set is an adult who received the AZD1222 COVID-19 vaccine.

This clone was counted a few times. The CDR3 sequence: CASSFQGYGENTIYF. CDR3 in DNA: TGTGCCAGCAGCTTCCAGGGCTATGGTGAAAACACCATATATTTT. The gene calls are TRBV7-9 and TRBJ1-3, with D possibly being TRBD1 (5 bases). Germline V gene sequence: CDR1 SEHNR, CDR2 FQNEAQ (reference sequence). The ends were cut back, 3 bases at V and 6 bases at J, with 15 bases in the middle. The CDR3 spans 15 residues.

The CDR3 DNA sequence: TGTGCCAGCAGACATCGGTCGGGACTAGCGGATTACGAGCAGTACTTC. Its protein is CASRHRSGLADYEQYF. The chain couples TRBV27 to TRBJ2-7; 11 positions agree with TRBD2. The ends lost 6 bases at V and 4 bases at J; junction bases unmatched: 11. The V gene's germline CDR1 is MNHEY and CDR2 SMNVEV (reference sequence). This CDR3 comprises 16 residues.

The V gene is TRBV7-2, the J gene TRBJ2-5; D not certain. Germline CDR1 SGHTA, CDR2 FQGNSA. The CDR3 spans 11 residues. Deletions cut 3 bases from V and 2 bases from J, with 1 base between. The CDR3 sequence: CASSLQETQYF. DNA for the CDR3: TGTGCCAGCAGCTTGCAAGAGACCCAGTACTTC.

CDR3 loop: CASSLVPGANTEAFF. In nucleotides, the CDR3 is TGTGCCAGCAGCTTAGTTCCGGGGGCAAACACTGAAGCTTTCTTT. The gene calls are TRBV7-9 and TRBJ1-1, with a tentative D call TRBD1 (6 bases). V lost 1 base, J lost 2 bases, and 11 bases lay in between. CDR3 length equals 15 residues. The germline CDR1 and CDR2 sequences are SEHNR and FQNEAQ (reference sequence). The whole variable domain, remainder taken from reference TRBV7-9 and TRBJ1-1, is DTGVSQNPRHKITKRGQNVTFRCDPISEHNRLYWYRQTLGQGPEFLTYFQNEAQLEKSRLLSDRFSAERPKGSFSTLEIQRTEQGDSAMYLCASSLVPGANTEAFFGQGTRLTVV.

The rearrangement uses TRBV19 and TRBJ2-2, with 7 bases matching TRBD1. CDR1 is LNHDA and CDR2 is SQIVND in the germline V gene (reference sequence). The CDR3 sequence is 18 residues long. The ends lost 3 bases at V and 1 base at J; junction bases unmatched: 11. The CDR3 sequence: CASSMLAGQVLNTGELFF. The CDR3 coding sequence is TGTGCCAGTAGTATGTTAGCCGGACAGGTTCTGAACACCGGGGAGCTGTTTTTT.

This CDR3 is CASSEVKGSEQYF. CDR3 coding DNA: TGTGCCAGCAGTGAAGTGAAGGGGAGCGAGCAGTACTTC. This chain uses TRBV6-1 with TRBJ2-7; possibly TRBD1 or TRBD2 for D (5 bases each). Between the trimmed V and J ends, which lost 1 base and 6 bases, there was a span of 10 bases. This CDR3 has 13 amino acids. CDR1 is MNHNS, CDR2 SASEGT, per germline.

The chain recombines TRBV5-1 with TRBJ1-6; 7 bases match TRBD1. V was pared by 1 base and J by 9 bases, with 13 bases of the junction left unmatched. CDR1 SGHRS and CDR2 YFSETQ come from the germline V gene. CDR3 length: 17 residues. CDR3 DNA sequence: TGCGCCAGCAGCTTGTTAGAGACAGGGATAACATCTTCACCCCTCCACTTT. It encodes CASSLLETGITSSPLHF.

CDR3 in DNA: TGTGCCAGCAGCTTAGCAGGACAGGGGAACACCGGGGAGCTGTTTTTT. This sequence encodes CASSLAGQGNTGELFF. This rearrangement joins TRBV7-6 to TRBJ2-2, with TRBD1 identical over 8 bases. J was trimmed by 1 base and V by 0 bases; bases with no gene match: 1. Germline-derived CDR1 and CDR2 are SGHVS and FNYEAQ. This CDR3 is built from 16 residues.

This chain connects TRBV11-2 to TRBJ2-5, with 10 nucleotides matching TRBD1. CDR3 length: 15 amino acids. The germline CDR1 and CDR2 sequences are SGHAT and FQNNGV. Trimming removed 1 base from V and 7 bases from J; junction bases left unmatched: 6. CDR3 nucleotides: TGTGCCAGCAGCTTAGGGGGACAGGGGCTGGTGACCCAGTACTTC. It yields the protein CASSLGGQGLVTQYF.

The V and J genes are TRBV6-5 and TRBJ1-3; maybe TRBD1 (6 bases). The CDR3 loop spans 15 amino acids. Per germline, CDR1 MNHEY and CDR2 SVGAGI. V lost 0 bases and J 2 bases, leaving 8 bases between the germline ends. CDR3 amino acids: CASSYSDRTGNTIYF. The CDR3 DNA sequence: TGTGCCAGCAGTTACTCAGACAGGACTGGAAACACCATATATTTT.

The V gene is TRBV5-1, the J gene TRBJ1-1; unclear D gene. The V gene's germline CDR1 is SGHRS and CDR2 YFSETQ. V shed 0 bases and J shed 1 base, with 4 bases lying between them. This CDR3 comprises 13 residues. The CDR3 region has the DNA TGCGCCAGCAGCTTGGCAGGGAACACTGAAGCTTTCTTT. It codes for CASSLAGNTEAFF.

The chain couples TRBV5-1 to TRBJ1-2; the match to TRBD1 covers 7 bases. J was trimmed by 6 bases and V by 1 base; bases with no gene match: 9. CDR1 and CDR2 from the germline V gene are SGHRS and YFSETQ. The CDR3 covers 15 residues. This chain's CDR3 is CASSLSEGADDGYTF. The CDR3 bases are TGCGCCAGCAGCTTGTCAGAGGGGGCGGATGATGGCTACACCTTC.

V usage is TRBV12-3 or TRBV12-4 and J usage is TRBJ2-1, with unresolved D. This CDR3 contains 13 residues. V lost 6 bases, J lost 6 bases, and 12 bases lay in between. In nucleotides, the CDR3 is TGTGCCAGCAGGCCAGCTATGGGCAATGAGCAGTTCTTC. Protein sequence: CASRPAMGNEQFF.

The V call is TRBV5-4, the J call TRBJ2-1, with unresolved D. Germline V gene data show CDR1 as SGHNT and CDR2 as YYREEE (reference sequence). The CDR3 length is 16 residues. The ends were cut back, 4 bases at V and 4 bases at J, with 18 bases in the middle. The CDR3 loop reads CASSLASTEIYNEQFF. In DNA, the CDR3 is TGTGCCAGCAGCCTCGCCTCGACTGAGATTTACAATGAGCAGTTCTTC.

This chain joins TRBV6-1 and TRBJ2-7, with a possible D match to TRBD1 (5 bases). CDR3 size: 12 residues. Germline V gene lookup returns CDR1 MNHNS and CDR2 SASEGT. V dropped 6 bases and J dropped 4 bases, with 10 bases sitting between them. The CDR3 is CASRQVEYEQYF. CDR3 sequence (DNA): TGTGCCAGCAGACAGGTAGAATACGAGCAGTACTTC.

The chain recombines TRBV29-1 with TRBJ2-1, with a tentative D call TRBD2 (5 bases). CDR1 is SQVTM, CDR2 ANQGSEA, per germline. The CDR3 covers 11 residues. Trimming took 4 bases from V and 7 from J, leaving 8 bases between them. CDR3 bases: TGCAGCGTTGTACGGGATAATGAGCAGTTCTTC. Its protein is CSVVRDNEQFF.

The chain combines TRBV7-8 with TRBJ2-7; 9 nucleotides align to TRBD2. J gave up 2 bases and V 4 bases, and 6 bases lay outside the gene matches. Germline assignment: CDR1 SGHVS and CDR2 FQNEAQ. The CDR3 is made up of 15 amino acids. The CDR3 reads CASSSLGTSPYEQYF. As DNA, the CDR3 is TGTGCCAGCAGCTCCCTCGGGACTAGCCCCTACGAGCAGTACTTC.

This clone was picked up one time. The J gene is TRBJ1-1, the V gene TRBV7-6; no firm D call. The V gene lost 1 base and the J gene lost 10 bases, with 13 bases spanning the gap. The length of the CDR3 is 13 residues. Germline CDR1 is SGHVS and CDR2 is FNYEAQ. The CDR3 DNA reads TGTGCCAGCAGCTTAGTAGATGTGGATGGAGCTTTCTTT. Translating it yields CASSLVDVDGAFF.

The V and J genes are TRBV19 and TRBJ2-7; TRBD2 agrees at 12 bases. This CDR3 has 17 residues. With 6 bases clipped from V and 7 bases from J, the junction kept 16 bases outside the gene matches. Germline values: CDR1 LNHDA, CDR2 SQIVND (reference sequence). Written as DNA, the CDR3 is TGTGCCAGTAGCCGTCCGACTAGCGGGGGTGCCCAGCGAGAGCAGTACTTC. Protein: CASSRPTSGGAQREQYF.

The table lists this clone with a few counts. The chain employs TRBV28 and TRBJ2-5; D gene uncertain. This CDR3 has 14 residues. The V gene's germline CDR1 is MDHEN and CDR2 SYDVKM. V was trimmed by 5 bases and J by 5 bases, leaving 15 bases between them. The CDR3 is CASSPGVARETQYF. Written as DNA, the CDR3 is TGTGCCAGCAGTCCTGGGGTAGCTCGCGAGACCCAGTACTTC.

The chain recombines TRBV2 with TRBJ2-2, with TRBD2 matching over 8 bases. The germline V gene encodes CDR1 SNHLY and CDR2 FYNNEI. V gave up 6 bases and J gave up 5 bases; unmatched junction bases: 5. CDR3 length: 14 residues. CDR3 in amino acids: CASRGLVWTGELFF. The CDR3 nucleotides read TGTGCCAGCAGGGGACTAGTATGGACCGGGGAGCTGTTTTTT.

V usage is TRBV5-6 and J usage is TRBJ2-7; D call uncertain. This CDR3 contains 11 residues. Germline loops: CDR1 SGHDT, CDR2 YYEEEE. Deletions cut 2 bases from V and 2 bases from J, with 2 bases between. The DNA for the CDR3 is TGTGCCAGCAGCTTAACCTACGAGCAGTACTTC. It yields the protein CASSLTYEQYF.

The genes are TRBV4-3 and TRBJ2-3, with a weak D call TRBD1 (5 bases). This CDR3 contains 18 residues. The germline gives CDR1 LGHNA, CDR2 YSLEER. V was shortened by 0 bases and J by 0 bases, with 16 bases between the two germline ends. For the CDR3, the DNA is TGCGCCAGCAGCCAAGAAGGGGCAGGGCCCCCTAGCACAGATACGCAGTATTTT. The encoded protein is CASSQEGAGPPSTDTQYF.

The rearrangement joins TRBV7-2 to TRBJ2-3; maybe TRBD2 (7 bases). The CDR3 sequence is 15 residues long. V shed 0 bases and J shed 6 bases, with 13 bases lying between them. The germline V gene has CDR1 SGHTA and CDR2 FQGNSA. The CDR3 DNA reads as TGTGCCAGCAGCTTAGCGGGGGGGCCATTTGATACGCAGTATTTT. It codes for CASSLAGGPFDTQYF.

The chain is built from TRBV3-1 (or the pseudogene TRBV3-2) and TRBJ2-7; TRBD1 matches at 10 bases. The CDR3 contains 15 residues. The trim removed 5 bases at V and 3 bases at J, leaving 7 bases unmatched. CDR1 and CDR2 (germline): LGHDT, YNNKEL (reference sequence). The CDR3 region is CASSGRDRGFYEQYF. The CDR3 DNA reads TGTGCCAGCAGCGGACGGGACAGGGGATTCTACGAGCAGTACTTC.